This note documents a single T cell receptor beta chain sequence. Sequencing used immunoSEQ multiplex PCR; TCRdb keeps in-frame clones, though not all of them. The sample contains more than 300,000 clones, approximately 91% of which appear only once. The ends were cut back, 0 bases at V and 6 bases at J, with 30 bases in the middle. CDR1 LGHDT and CDR2 YNNKEL come from the germline V gene (reference sequence). This CDR3 region has 21 residues. This sample is drawn from a study of blood T cell repertoires in COVID-19. The chain carries TRBV3-1 (or the pseudogene TRBV3-2) and TRBJ1-5, with D perhaps TRBD1 (5 bases). Sequenced material: peripheral blood. The origin of this receptor is a woman in her 70s with COVID-19, enrolled during active disease. The CDR3 region is CASSQDHPEDHDSPEAQPQHF. DNA of the CDR3: TGTGCCAGCAGCCAAGATCACCCAGAAGATCATGACAGTCCCGAGGCTCAGCCCCAGCATTTT.